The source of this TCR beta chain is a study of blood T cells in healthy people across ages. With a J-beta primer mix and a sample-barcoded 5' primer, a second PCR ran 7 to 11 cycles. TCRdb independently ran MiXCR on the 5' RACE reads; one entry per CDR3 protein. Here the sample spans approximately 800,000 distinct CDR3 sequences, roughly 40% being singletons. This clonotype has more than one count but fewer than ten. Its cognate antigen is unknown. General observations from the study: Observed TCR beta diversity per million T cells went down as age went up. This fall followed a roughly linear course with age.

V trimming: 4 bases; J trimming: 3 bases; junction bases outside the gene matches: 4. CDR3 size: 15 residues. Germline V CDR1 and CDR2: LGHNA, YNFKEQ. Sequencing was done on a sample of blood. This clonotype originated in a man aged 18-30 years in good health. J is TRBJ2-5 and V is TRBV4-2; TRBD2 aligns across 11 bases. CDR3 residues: CASSPGGLAEETQYF. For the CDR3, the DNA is TGTGCCAGCAGCCCCGGGGGACTAGCGGAAGAGACCCAGTACTTC.